The count of the clone carrying this T cell receptor beta chain is one. Its antigen is as yet unknown. This specimen belongs to a study of cytomegalovirus exposure and HLA in healthy donors. CDR1 and CDR2 (germline): SGHTA, FQGNSA. Trimming shortened V by 6 bases and J by 12 bases, and 15 bases separated the two germline ends. This CDR3 has 12 residues. Study-wide points: There were a few CMV-associated chains whose specificity for CMV antigens was confirmed in vitro.

The data were produced by immunoSEQ multiplex PCR, yet TCRdb's version contains in-frame clones alone and is incomplete. The sample includes some 170,000 clones, roughly nine tenths of them seen just once. The sequence came from a woman between 18 and 29 years old in good health and CMV-seropositive. The genes are TRBV7-2 and TRBJ2-1; D possibly corresponds to TRBD2 (5 bases). What was sequenced was PBMCs. The CDR3 DNA is TGTGCCAGCAGTAGAGAGGGCGGATTGCAGTTCTTC. It yields the protein CASSREGGLQFF.